The source of this T cell receptor beta chain is a study of cytomegalovirus exposure and HLA in healthy donors. Study-level points and caveats: In vitro confirmation showed a few CMV-associated chains to be CMV antigen specific. Later analysis associated a missense DCLRE1C variant with TCR beta V- and J-gene trimming. Researchers catalogued over 150 TCR beta chains as cytomegalovirus-associated.

Healthy individuals who donated bone marrow served as the donors. It was with 60 Vbeta and 13 Jbeta primers that the PCR ran. TCRdb's table, derived via immunoSEQ multiplex PCR, lists solely in-frame clones and lacks some. The sample carries some 140,000 clones, around 78% recorded once. Worth noting for this clone: No antigen is known for it.

The material sequenced was PBMCs. The TCR sequence derives from a man between 40 and 49 years old in good health and CMV-seronegative.

DNA for the CDR3: TGTGCCAGCAGCCTAGGGACTAACCCTTACAATGAGCAGTTCTTC. This gives the protein CASSLGTNPYNEQFF. V is TRBV5-4 and J is TRBJ2-1, with 7 bases fitting TRBD2. Germline V gene sequence: CDR1 SGHNT, CDR2 YYREEE (reference sequence). This CDR3 region has 15 residues. V was clipped by 4 bases and J by 4 bases; unmatched bases: 8.